One sample yielded the 25 T cell receptor beta chains listed below, sequenced in a study of naive and memory T cell subsets. An equimolar mix of two oligonucleotides served as the beta constant-region primer for TRBC1 and TRBC2. The ligated cDNA underwent four PCR rounds using SP2 and nested alpha and beta constant-region primers. Each CDR3 protein gets one entry after TCRdb re-called the UMI-ligation and nested PCR reads with MiXCR. There are some 30,000 distinct CDR3 sequences in the sample; around 18% occur only once, and more than 3% lies in the top ten. The specimen sequenced was effector memory CD4+ T cells from blood. As to subset: effector memory, CD45RA- CD27-. The receptors were sampled from a human donor in good health.

The chain is built from TRBV10-3 and TRBJ2-3, with TRBD2 identical over 11 bases. CDR1 ENHRY and CDR2 SYGVKD come from the germline V gene. V shed 6 bases and J 0 bases; nucleotides not matched to a gene: 8. This CDR3 region has 17 residues. DNA for the CDR3: TGTGCCATCAGCCCGGGACTAGCGGCTGCTAGCACAGATACGCAGTATTTT. It specifies CAISPGLAAASTDTQYF.

This clonotype was seen many times. The CDR3 protein is CASSPIVRPSEAFF. The CDR3 DNA reads as TGTGCCAGCAGCCCTATAGTCAGACCTTCTGAAGCTTTCTTT. The rearrangement joins TRBV3-1 to TRBJ1-1; unclear D gene. CDR1 and CDR2 from the germline V gene are LGHDT and YNNKEL (reference sequence). The CDR3 has 14 residues. V shed 4 bases and J shed 6 bases, with 15 bases lying between them.

Only a few counts were recorded for this clonotype. The chain couples TRBV6-6 to TRBJ2-6, with a possible D match to TRBD2 (6 bases). Trimming removed 0 bases from V and 4 bases from J, with 10 bases in between. Germline V gives CDR1 MNHNY, CDR2 SVGAGI (reference sequence). The CDR3 sequence is 16 residues long. CDR3 DNA: TGTGCCAGCAGTTACTCGCGGGGCTCCGGGGCCAACGTCCTGACTTTC. Translation: CASSYSRGSGANVLTF.

The chain links TRBV18 to TRBJ2-1, with 7 nucleotides matching TRBD2. The germline V gene has CDR1 KGHSH and CDR2 LQKENI. The CDR3 is 13 residues long. The V segment lost 3 bases and the J segment 7 bases; nucleotides outside the gene matches: 3. CDR3 region: CASSPSGINEQFF. Here the CDR3 DNA reads TGTGCCAGCTCACCGAGCGGGATAAATGAGCAGTTCTTC.

This rearrangement joins TRBV2 to TRBJ1-5; D may be TRBD1 (6 bases). The CDR3 totals 13 residues. The germline V gene encodes CDR1 SNHLY and CDR2 FYNNEI. V was cut by 6 bases and J by 5 bases, with 11 bases left in between. The CDR3 nucleotides read TGTGCCAGCAGACAGGGCTTCGATCAGCCCCAGCATTTT. Its translation: CASRQGFDQPQHF.

The chain uses TRBV6-5 and TRBJ1-6; 8 nucleotides align to TRBD1. The V gene end was trimmed by 5 bases and the J gene end by 10 bases; junction bases not matched to a gene: 4. CDR3 length: 13 residues. Germline CDR1 MNHEY, CDR2 SVGAGI. The CDR3 sequence is CASSKQGGSPLHF. In nucleotides, the CDR3 is TGTGCCAGCAGTAAACAGGGGGGATCACCCCTCCACTTT.

This rearrangement joins TRBV28 to TRBJ2-1, with D hard to call. This CDR3 is built from 14 residues. The germline V gene has CDR1 MDHEN and CDR2 SYDVKM. Trimming pared 1 base from V and 6 bases from J, leaving 10 bases between. For the CDR3, the DNA is TGTGCCAGCAGTTTATTGGAAAGGGCCAATGAGCAGTTCTTC. This translates into CASSLLERANEQFF.

The CDR3 here is CAWSVFREGAEAFF. The CDR3 DNA reads TGTGCCTGGAGTGTATTCAGGGAAGGCGCTGAAGCTTTCTTT. The rearrangement uses TRBV30 and TRBJ1-1; a possible D gene is TRBD1 (5 bases). Trimming pared 0 bases from V and 6 bases from J, leaving 14 bases between. CDR1 and CDR2 (germline): GTSNPN, SVGIG (reference sequence). The CDR3 is made up of 14 amino acids.

The CDR3 spells CASRQDGPLPLHF. The DNA for the CDR3 is TGTGCCAGCAGACAGGACGGTCCCCTACCCCTCCACTTT. The chain links TRBV5-5 to TRBJ1-6, with D tentatively TRBD1 (5 bases). Trimming left V 5 bases short and J 12 bases short, with 15 bases between. Germline V gives CDR1 SGHKS, CDR2 YYEKEE (reference sequence). The CDR3 loop spans 13 amino acids.

The chain is built from TRBV30 and TRBJ1-3; possibly TRBD1 for D (5 bases). Germline V gene data show CDR1 as GTSNPN and CDR2 as SVGIG (reference sequence). The CDR3 is 14 amino acids. Trimming shortened V by 4 bases and J by 0 bases, and 10 bases separated the two germline ends. CDR3 residues: CAWTGGGSGNTIYF. CDR3 coding DNA: TGTGCCTGGACCGGCGGGGGCTCTGGAAACACCATATATTTT.

The sample holds a few counts of this clonotype. The rearrangement joins TRBV20-1 to TRBJ2-1, with 7 positions matching TRBD2. The CDR3 is 16 amino acids. Trimming took 1 base from V and 4 from J; bases not matched to a gene: 10. Germline values: CDR1 DFQATT, CDR2 SNEGSKA (reference sequence). CDR3 in amino acids: CSARVPGTIPYNEQFF. Written as DNA, the CDR3 is TGCAGTGCTAGAGTCCCCGGGACTATACCTTACAATGAGCAGTTCTTC.

A few counts support this clonotype. J is TRBJ1-1 and V is TRBV18, with no clear D. Trimming pared 3 bases from V and 1 base from J, leaving 6 bases between. The V gene's germline CDR1 is KGHSH and CDR2 LQKENI. This CDR3 is 13 amino acids long. The CDR3 protein is CASSPGKNTEAFF. The CDR3, as DNA: TGTGCCAGCTCACCTGGAAAGAACACTGAAGCTTTCTTT.

In its sample, this clonotype was seen a few times. The J gene is TRBJ1-1, the V gene TRBV5-1; D may be TRBD1 (5 bases). The germline CDR1 and CDR2 sequences are SGHRS and YFSETQ. The CDR3 runs 15 residues. Trimming stripped 3 bases from V and 2 bases from J, with 14 bases between. The CDR3 DNA follows: TGCGCCAGCAGCTCGGCCGGGACCGCAAACACTGAAGCTTTCTTT. This sequence encodes CASSSAGTANTEAFF.

This clonotype was found a few times. The chain joins TRBV6-6 to TRBJ2-2; D is possibly TRBD2 (5 bases). This CDR3 is built from 13 residues. Trimming cost V 2 bases and J 8 bases, with 9 bases left between them. Germline-derived CDR1 and CDR2 are MNHNY and SVGAGI (reference sequence). For the CDR3, the DNA is TGTGCCAGCAGTTACCCTGGGGAGGGGGAGCTGTTTTTT. Residues: CASSYPGEGELFF.

There are a few counts of this clonotype. The chain is built from TRBV12-3 or TRBV12-4 and TRBJ2-2; 14 bases agree with TRBD2. The V gene end was trimmed by 6 bases and the J gene end by 6 bases; junction bases not matched to a gene: 9. The CDR3 totals 17 residues. CDR3 in amino acids: CASRRLAGGLTAGELFF. In DNA form, the CDR3 reads TGTGCCAGCAGGAGACTAGCGGGAGGGTTGACGGCCGGGGAGCTGTTTTTT.

The chain links TRBV20-1 to TRBJ2-1; 8 nucleotides align to TRBD2. There are 13 residues in the CDR3. Per germline, CDR1 DFQATT and CDR2 SNEGSKA (reference sequence). CDR3 in amino acids: CSFPGGPYNEQFF. The CDR3 DNA is TGCAGCTTCCCGGGGGGGCCCTACAATGAGCAGTTCTTC.

The V and J genes are TRBV5-5 and TRBJ2-2, with TRBD2 matching 11 bases. With 1 base clipped from V and 4 bases from J, the junction kept 3 bases outside the gene matches. The CDR3 extends over 16 amino acids. The germline V gene has CDR1 SGHKS and CDR2 YYEKEE (reference sequence). The CDR3 reads CASSLWLAGGTGELFF. Here the CDR3 DNA reads TGTGCCAGCAGCTTGTGGCTAGCGGGAGGCACCGGGGAGCTGTTTTTT.

In this sample, this clonotype turned up many times. The V call is TRBV20-1, the J call TRBJ2-1; possible D gene TRBD2, 5 bases. Germline lookup yields CDR1 DFQATT and CDR2 SNEGSKA (reference sequence). CDR3 length: 15 residues. CDR3 coding DNA: TGCAGGGCTGGAGCGGAAAGCCCTCCCGGCAATGAGCAGTTCTTC. It encodes CRAGAESPPGNEQFF.

The V gene is TRBV5-1, the J gene TRBJ2-7; D is unclear. Looked up from germline, CDR1 is SGHRS and CDR2 is YFSETQ. The CDR3 spans 15 residues. Trimming removed 9 bases from V and 6 bases from J, with 25 bases in between. CDR3 DNA: TGCGCCACCAAAGAAACACCGAAGGTCGGCAGCGAGCAGTACTTC. It yields the protein CATKETPKVGSEQYF.

In this sample, this clonotype turned up a few times. The chain couples TRBV6-2 or TRBV6-3 to TRBJ2-3; TRBD2 agrees at 12 bases. CDR1 is MNHEY, CDR2 SVGEGT, per germline. CDR3 length: 17 residues. Trimming at V came to 0 bases and at J to 4 bases, leaving 5 bases not matched to a gene. The CDR3 DNA is TGTGCCAGCAGTTACTCCCTAGCGGGAGGGCCCCCAGATACGCAGTATTTT. Protein: CASSYSLAGGPPDTQYF.

In its sample, this clonotype was seen a few times. The rearrangement uses TRBV6-2 or TRBV6-3 and TRBJ1-2; 9 nucleotides match TRBD1. V dropped 6 bases and J dropped 6; count of bases not matched to a gene: 8. CDR1 and CDR2 (germline): MNHEY, SVGEGT. The CDR3 sequence is 14 residues long. The CDR3 DNA reads TGTGCCAGCAGGTTTTTCCGACAGGGGGATGGCTACACCTTC. It specifies CASRFFRQGDGYTF.

The chain joins TRBV7-9 to TRBJ2-2, with D maybe TRBD1 (5 bases). CDR3 length: 19 amino acids. Trimming shortened V by 1 base and J by 1 base, and 19 bases separated the two germline ends. Germline values: CDR1 SEHNR, CDR2 FQNEAQ (reference sequence). The CDR3 sequence is CASSLGSGVGHQNTGELFF. The CDR3 region has the DNA TGTGCCAGCAGCTTAGGAAGTGGGGTAGGACACCAGAACACCGGGGAGCTGTTTTTT.

This clonotype was found many times. The rearrangement links TRBV28 to TRBJ2-7; TRBD1 is a possible D gene (5 bases). The CDR3 runs to 14 residues. Germline CDR1 is MDHEN and CDR2 is SYDVKM. With 6 bases removed from V and 4 bases from J, the gap between germline ends came to 16 bases. The CDR3 region has the DNA TGTGCCAGCAGGTTGGGGCTAGTAAGTTACGAGCAGTACTTC. It translates to CASRLGLVSYEQYF.

This clonotype was recorded at least ten times. The genes are TRBV6-5 and TRBJ2-7; 9 bases fit TRBD1. The CDR3 is 14 amino acids. With 6 bases clipped from V and 5 bases from J, the junction kept 8 bases outside the gene matches. The germline V gene has CDR1 MNHEY and CDR2 SVGAGI. The chain's CDR3 is CASRQGAKSNEQYF. In DNA, the CDR3 is TGTGCCAGCAGACAGGGGGCGAAATCGAACGAGCAGTACTTC.

V is TRBV30 and J is TRBJ1-1; 8 nucleotides agree with TRBD1. CDR3 length: 14 amino acids. CDR1 and CDR2 from the germline V gene are GTSNPN and SVGIG (reference sequence). V shed 0 bases, J shed 2 bases, and the junction held 2 bases outside the gene matches. CDR3 coding DNA: TGTGCCTGGAGTGTAGGGACAGGAAACACTGAAGCTTTCTTT. This encodes CAWSVGTGNTEAFF.